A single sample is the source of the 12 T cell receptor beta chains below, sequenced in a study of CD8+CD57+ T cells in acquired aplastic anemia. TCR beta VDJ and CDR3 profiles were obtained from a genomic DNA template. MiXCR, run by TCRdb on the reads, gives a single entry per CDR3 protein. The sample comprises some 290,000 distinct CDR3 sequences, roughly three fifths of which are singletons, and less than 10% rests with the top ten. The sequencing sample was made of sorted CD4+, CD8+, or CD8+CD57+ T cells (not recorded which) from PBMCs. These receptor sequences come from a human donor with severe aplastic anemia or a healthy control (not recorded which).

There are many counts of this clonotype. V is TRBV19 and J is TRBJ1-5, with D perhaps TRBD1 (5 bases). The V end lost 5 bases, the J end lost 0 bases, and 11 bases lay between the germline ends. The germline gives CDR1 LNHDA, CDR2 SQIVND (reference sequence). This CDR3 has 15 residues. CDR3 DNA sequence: TGTGCCAGTAGTCCACAGGACTATAGCAATCAGCCCCAGCATTTT. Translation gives CASSPQDYSNQPQHF.

CDR3 DNA: TGTGCCAGCAGCTTAGGGCCTAGCGGGGGTTCCTACGAGCAGTACTTC. Translated: CASSLGPSGGSYEQYF. This sequence joins TRBV7-6 and TRBJ2-7, with 10 bases lining up with TRBD2. Trimming at V came to 1 base and at J to 1 base, leaving 4 bases not matched to a gene. Germline CDR1 is SGHVS and CDR2 is FNYEAQ. CDR3 length equals 16 residues.

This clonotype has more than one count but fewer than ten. CDR3 bases: TGTGCCAGCAGTGATTGGGGAGATGGCTACACCTTC. This sequence encodes CASSDWGDGYTF. V is TRBV2 and J is TRBJ1-2, with D unresolved. Germline V lookup: CDR1 SNHLY, CDR2 FYNNEI. V was trimmed by 3 bases and J by 6 bases, leaving 8 bases between them. This CDR3 comprises 12 residues.

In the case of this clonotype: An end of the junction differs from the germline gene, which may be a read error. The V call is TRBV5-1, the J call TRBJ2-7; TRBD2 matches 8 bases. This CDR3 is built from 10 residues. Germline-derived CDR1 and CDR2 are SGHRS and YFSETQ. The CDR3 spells CASSFGGGFF. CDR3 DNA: TGCGCCAGCAGCTTCGGGGGGGGATTCTTC.

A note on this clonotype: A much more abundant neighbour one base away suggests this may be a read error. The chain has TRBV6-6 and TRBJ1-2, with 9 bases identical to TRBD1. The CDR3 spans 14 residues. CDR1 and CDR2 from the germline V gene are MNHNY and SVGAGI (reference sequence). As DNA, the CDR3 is TGTGCCCGCAGTCGGACAGGGGAATTCGATGGCTACACCTTC. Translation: CARSRTGEFDGYTF.

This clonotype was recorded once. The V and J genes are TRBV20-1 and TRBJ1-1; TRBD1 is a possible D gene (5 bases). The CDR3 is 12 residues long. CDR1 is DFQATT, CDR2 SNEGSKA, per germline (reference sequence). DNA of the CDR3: TGCAGCCTTCGGGGGGGGAACACTGAAGCTTTCTTT. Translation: CSLRGGNTEAFF.

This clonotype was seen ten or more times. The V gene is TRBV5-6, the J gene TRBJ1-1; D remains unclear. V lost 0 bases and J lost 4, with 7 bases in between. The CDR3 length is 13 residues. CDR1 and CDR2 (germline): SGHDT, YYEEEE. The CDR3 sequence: CASSLELGTEAFF. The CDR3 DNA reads TGTGCCAGCAGCTTGGAACTCGGCACTGAAGCTTTCTTT.

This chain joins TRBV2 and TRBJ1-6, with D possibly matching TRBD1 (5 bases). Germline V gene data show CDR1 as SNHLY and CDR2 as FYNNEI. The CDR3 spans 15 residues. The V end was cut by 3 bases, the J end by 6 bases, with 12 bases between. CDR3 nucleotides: TGTGCCAGCAGTGAGGGCAGGGCTATTAATTCACCCCTCCACTTT. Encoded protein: CASSEGRAINSPLHF.

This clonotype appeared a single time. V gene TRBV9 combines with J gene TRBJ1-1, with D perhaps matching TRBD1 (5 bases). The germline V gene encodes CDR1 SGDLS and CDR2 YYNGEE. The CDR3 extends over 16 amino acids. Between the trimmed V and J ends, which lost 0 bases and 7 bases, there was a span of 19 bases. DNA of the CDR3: TGTGCCAGCAGCGTAGGTCTCGAGAGGGGCGAGGGTGAAGCTTTCTTT. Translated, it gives CASSVGLERGEGEAFF.

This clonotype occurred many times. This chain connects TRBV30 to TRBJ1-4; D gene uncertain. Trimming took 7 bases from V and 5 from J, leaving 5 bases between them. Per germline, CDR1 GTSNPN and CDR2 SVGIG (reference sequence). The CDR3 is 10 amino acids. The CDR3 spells CASRNEKLFF. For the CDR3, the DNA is TGTGCCTCAAGAAATGAAAAACTGTTTTTT.

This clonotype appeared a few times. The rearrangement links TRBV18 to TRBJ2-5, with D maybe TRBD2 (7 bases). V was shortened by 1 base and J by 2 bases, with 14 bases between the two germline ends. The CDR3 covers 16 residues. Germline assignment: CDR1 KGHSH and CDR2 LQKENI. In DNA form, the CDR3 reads TGTGCCAGCTCACCACTAGGGGGGGCTCTACAAGAGACCCAGTACTTC. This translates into CASSPLGGALQETQYF.

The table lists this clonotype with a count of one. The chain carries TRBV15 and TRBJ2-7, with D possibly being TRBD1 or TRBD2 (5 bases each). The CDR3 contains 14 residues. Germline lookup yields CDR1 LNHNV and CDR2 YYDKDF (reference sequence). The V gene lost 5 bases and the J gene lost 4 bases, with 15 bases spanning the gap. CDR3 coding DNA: TGTGCCACCAGCGCCCTTGTGGGGGAATACGAGCAGTACTTC. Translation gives CATSALVGEYEQYF. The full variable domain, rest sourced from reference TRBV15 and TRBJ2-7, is DAMVIQNPRYQVTQFGKPVTLSCSQTLNHNVMYWYQQKSSQAPKLLFHYYDKDFNNEADTPDNFQSRRPNTSFCFLDIRSPGLGDTAMYLCATSALVGEYEQYFGPGTRLTVT.